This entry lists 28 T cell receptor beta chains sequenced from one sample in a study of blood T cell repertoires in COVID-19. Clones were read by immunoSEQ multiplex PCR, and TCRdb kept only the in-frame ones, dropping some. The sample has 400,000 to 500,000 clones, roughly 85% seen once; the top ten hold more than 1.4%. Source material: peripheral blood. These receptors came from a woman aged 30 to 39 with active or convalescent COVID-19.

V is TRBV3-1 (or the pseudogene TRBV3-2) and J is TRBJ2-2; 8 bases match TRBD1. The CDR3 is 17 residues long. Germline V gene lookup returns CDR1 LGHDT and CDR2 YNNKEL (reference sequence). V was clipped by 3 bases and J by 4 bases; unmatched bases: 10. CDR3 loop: CASSQADRGKGTGELFF. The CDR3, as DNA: TGTGCCAGCAGCCAGGCAGACAGGGGAAAGGGCACCGGGGAGCTGTTTTTT.

CDR3 bases: TGTGCCAGCTCTTCAGGACTAGCGACCGCCTACGAGCAGTACTTC. Translation gives CASSSGLATAYEQYF. The chain has TRBV2 and TRBJ2-7, with 9 bases identical to TRBD2. The germline V gene encodes CDR1 SNHLY and CDR2 FYNNEI. Trimming took 8 bases from V and 2 from J; bases not matched to a gene: 10. CDR3 size: 15 residues.

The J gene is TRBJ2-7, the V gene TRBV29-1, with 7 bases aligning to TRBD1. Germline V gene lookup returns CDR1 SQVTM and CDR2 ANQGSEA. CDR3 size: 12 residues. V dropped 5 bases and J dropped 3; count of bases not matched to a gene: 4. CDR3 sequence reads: CSVRDRGYEQYF. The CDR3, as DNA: TGCAGCGTTCGGGACAGAGGCTACGAGCAGTACTTC.

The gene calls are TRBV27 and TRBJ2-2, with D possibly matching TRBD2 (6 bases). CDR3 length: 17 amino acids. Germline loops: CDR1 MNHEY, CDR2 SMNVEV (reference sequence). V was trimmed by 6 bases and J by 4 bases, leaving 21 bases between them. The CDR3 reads CASRGGKLSDPTGELFF. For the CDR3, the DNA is TGTGCCAGCAGGGGGGGAAAACTGAGCGACCCCACCGGGGAGCTGTTTTTT.

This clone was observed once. This CDR3 is CSASLVRGQKETQYF. CDR3 bases: TGCAGTGCTAGTCTGGTCAGGGGACAAAAAGAGACCCAGTACTTC. The chain has TRBV20-1 and TRBJ2-5, with TRBD1 as a possible D gene (6 bases). Trimming cost V 3 bases and J 3 bases, with 17 bases left between them. There are 15 residues in the CDR3. Germline CDR1 and CDR2: DFQATT and SNEGSKA (reference sequence).

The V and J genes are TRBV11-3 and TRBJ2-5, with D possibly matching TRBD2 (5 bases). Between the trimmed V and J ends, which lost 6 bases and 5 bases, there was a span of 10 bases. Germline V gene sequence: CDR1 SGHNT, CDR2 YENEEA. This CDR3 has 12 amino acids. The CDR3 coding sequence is TGTGCCAGCAGTGATCAGCGGGAGACCCAGTACTTC. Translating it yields CASSDQRETQYF. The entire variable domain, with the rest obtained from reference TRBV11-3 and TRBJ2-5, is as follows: EAGVVQSPRYKIIEKKQPVAFWCNPISGHNTLYWYLQNLGQGPELLIRYENEEAVDDSQLPKDRFSAERLKGVDSTLKIQPAELGDSAVYLCASSDQRETQYFGPGTRLLVL.

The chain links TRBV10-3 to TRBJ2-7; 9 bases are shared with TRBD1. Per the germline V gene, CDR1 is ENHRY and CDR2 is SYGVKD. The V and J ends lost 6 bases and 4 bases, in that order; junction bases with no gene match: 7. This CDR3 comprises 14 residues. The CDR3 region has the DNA TGTGCCATCAGCGACCCGGGACAGGGTTACGAGCAGTACTTC. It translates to CAISDPGQGYEQYF.

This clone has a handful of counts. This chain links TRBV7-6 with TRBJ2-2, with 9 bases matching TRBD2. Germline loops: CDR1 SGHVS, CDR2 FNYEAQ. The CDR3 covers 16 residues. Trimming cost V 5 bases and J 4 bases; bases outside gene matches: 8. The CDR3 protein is CASSPDSGRGTGELFF. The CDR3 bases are TGTGCCAGCAGCCCCGATAGCGGGAGAGGCACCGGGGAGCTGTTTTTT.

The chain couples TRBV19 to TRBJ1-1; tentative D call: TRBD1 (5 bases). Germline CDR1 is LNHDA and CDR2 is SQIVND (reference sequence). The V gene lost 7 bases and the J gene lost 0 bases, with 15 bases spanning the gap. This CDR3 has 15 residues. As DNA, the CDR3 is TGTGCCAGTAATGCAGGGCGGAGTTTGAACACTGAAGCTTTCTTT. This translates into CASNAGRSLNTEAFF.

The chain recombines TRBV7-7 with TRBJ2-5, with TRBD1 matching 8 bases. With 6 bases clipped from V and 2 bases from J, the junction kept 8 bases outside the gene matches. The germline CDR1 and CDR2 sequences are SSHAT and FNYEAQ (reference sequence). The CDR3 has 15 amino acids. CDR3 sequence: CASRLTGGGQETQYF. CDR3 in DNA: TGTGCCAGCAGACTAACAGGGGGAGGTCAAGAGACCCAGTACTTC.

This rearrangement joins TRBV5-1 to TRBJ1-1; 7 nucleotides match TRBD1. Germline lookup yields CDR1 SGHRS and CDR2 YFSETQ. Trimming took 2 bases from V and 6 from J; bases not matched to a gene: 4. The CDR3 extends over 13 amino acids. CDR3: CASSFGTASEAFF. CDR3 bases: TGCGCCAGCAGCTTCGGGACAGCCTCTGAAGCTTTCTTT. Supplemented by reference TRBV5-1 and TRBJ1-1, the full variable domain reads KAGVTQTPRYLIKTRGQQVTLSCSPISGHRSVSWYQQTPGQGLQFLFEYFSETQRNKGNFPGRFSGRQFSNSRSEMNVSTLELGDSALYLCASSFGTASEAFFGQGTRLTVV.

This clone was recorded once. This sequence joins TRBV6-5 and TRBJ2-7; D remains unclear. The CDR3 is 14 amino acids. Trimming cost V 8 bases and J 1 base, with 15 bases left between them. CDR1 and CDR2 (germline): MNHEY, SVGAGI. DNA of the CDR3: TGTGCCAGCCGAGTTTCGACAATTTCCTACGAGCAGTACTTC. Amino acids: CASRVSTISYEQYF.

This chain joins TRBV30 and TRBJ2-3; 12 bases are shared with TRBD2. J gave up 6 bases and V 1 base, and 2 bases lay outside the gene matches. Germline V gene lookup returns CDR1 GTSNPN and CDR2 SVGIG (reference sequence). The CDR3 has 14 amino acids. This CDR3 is CAWSETSGRDTQYF. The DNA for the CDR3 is TGTGCCTGGAGTGAAACTAGCGGGAGGGATACGCAGTATTTT.

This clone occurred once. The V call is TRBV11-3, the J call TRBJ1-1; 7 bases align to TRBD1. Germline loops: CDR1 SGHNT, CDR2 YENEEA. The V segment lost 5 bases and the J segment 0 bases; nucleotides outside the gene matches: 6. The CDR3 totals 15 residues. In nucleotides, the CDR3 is TGTGCCAGCAGCAGAACGACAGGGATGAACACTGAAGCTTTCTTT. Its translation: CASSRTTGMNTEAFF.

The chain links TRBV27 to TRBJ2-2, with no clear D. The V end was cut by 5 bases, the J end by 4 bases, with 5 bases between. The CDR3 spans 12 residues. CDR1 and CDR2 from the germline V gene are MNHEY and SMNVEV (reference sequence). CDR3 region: CASSPITGELFF. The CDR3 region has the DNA TGTGCCAGCAGTCCCATCACCGGGGAGCTGTTTTTT.

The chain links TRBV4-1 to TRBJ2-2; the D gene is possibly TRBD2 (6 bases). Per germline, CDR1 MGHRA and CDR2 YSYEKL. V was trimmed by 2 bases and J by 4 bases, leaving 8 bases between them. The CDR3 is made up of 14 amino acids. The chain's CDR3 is CASSQQGGTGELFF. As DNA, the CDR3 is TGCGCCAGCAGCCAACAGGGAGGCACCGGGGAGCTGTTTTTT.

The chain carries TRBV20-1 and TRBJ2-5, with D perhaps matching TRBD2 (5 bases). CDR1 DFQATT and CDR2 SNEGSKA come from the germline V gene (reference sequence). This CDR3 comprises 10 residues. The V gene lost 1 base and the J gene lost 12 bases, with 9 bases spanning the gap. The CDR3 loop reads CSARGPREYF. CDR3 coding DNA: TGCAGTGCTAGAGGTCCGCGGGAGTACTTC.

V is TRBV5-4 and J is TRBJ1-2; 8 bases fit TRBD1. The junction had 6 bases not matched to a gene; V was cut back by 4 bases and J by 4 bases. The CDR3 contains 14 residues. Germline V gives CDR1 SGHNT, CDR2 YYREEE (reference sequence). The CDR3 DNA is TGTGCCAGCAGCGGCGGGCAGGGGGCCTATGGCTACACCTTC. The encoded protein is CASSGGQGAYGYTF.

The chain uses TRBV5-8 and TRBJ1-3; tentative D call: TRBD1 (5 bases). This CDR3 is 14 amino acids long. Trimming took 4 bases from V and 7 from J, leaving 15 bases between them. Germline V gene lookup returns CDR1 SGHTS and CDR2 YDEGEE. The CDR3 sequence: CASSRETAGNTIYF. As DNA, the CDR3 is TGTGCCAGCAGCCGAGAGACAGCAGGGAACACCATATATTTT.

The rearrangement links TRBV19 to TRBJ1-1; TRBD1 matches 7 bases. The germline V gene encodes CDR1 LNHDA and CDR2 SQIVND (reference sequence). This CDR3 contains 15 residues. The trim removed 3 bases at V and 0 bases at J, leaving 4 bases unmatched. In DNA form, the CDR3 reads TGTGCCAGTAGTATCCCGGACAGGTTGAACACTGAAGCTTTCTTT. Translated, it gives CASSIPDRLNTEAFF.

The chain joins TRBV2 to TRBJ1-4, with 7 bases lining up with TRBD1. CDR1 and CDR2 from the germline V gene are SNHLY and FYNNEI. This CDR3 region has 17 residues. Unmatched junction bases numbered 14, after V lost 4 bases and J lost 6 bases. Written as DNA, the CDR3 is TGTGCCAGCAGTGCGTCTGGGGAGCGAGGGGGCTATGAAAAACTGTTTTTT. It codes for CASSASGERGGYEKLFF.

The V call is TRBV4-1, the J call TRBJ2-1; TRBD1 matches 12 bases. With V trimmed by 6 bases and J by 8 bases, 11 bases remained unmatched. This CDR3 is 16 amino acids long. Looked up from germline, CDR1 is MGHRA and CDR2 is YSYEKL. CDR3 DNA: TGCGCCAGCAGATCCCCGGGACAGGGGGCTGGGGATGAGCAGTTCTTC. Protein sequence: CASRSPGQGAGDEQFF.

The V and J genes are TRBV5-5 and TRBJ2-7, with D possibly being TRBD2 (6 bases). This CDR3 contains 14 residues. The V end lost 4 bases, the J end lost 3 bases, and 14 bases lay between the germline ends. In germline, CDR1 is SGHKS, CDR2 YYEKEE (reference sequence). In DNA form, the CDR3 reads TGTGCCAGCAGCCCGCGGGACTTCTACTACGAGCAGTACTTC. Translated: CASSPRDFYYEQYF.

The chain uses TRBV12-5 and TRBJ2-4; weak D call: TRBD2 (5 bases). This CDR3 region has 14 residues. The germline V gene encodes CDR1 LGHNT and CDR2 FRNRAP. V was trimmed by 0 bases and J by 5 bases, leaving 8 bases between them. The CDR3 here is CASGLVLRENIQYF. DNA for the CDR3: TGTGCTAGTGGTTTGGTACTGAGGGAAAACATTCAGTACTTC.

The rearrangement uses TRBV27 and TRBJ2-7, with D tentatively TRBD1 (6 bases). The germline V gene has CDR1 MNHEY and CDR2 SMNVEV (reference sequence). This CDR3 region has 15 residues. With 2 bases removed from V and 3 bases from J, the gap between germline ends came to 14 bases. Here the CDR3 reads CASSLLTGPNYEQYF. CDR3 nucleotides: TGTGCCAGCAGTTTACTAACAGGGCCCAACTACGAGCAGTACTTC.

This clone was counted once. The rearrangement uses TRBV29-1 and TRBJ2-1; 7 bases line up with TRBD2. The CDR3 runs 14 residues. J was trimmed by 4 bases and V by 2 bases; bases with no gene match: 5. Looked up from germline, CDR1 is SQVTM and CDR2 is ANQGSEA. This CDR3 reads CSVEPSSGYNEQFF. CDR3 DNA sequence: TGCAGCGTTGAACCGTCTAGCGGTTACAATGAGCAGTTCTTC.

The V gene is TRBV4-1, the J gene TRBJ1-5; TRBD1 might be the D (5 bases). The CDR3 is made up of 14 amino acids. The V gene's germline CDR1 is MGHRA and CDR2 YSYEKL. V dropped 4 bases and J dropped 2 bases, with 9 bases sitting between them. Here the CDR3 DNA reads TGCGCCAGCAGCCTTTCGACAGGCAATCAGCCCCAGCATTTT. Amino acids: CASSLSTGNQPQHF.

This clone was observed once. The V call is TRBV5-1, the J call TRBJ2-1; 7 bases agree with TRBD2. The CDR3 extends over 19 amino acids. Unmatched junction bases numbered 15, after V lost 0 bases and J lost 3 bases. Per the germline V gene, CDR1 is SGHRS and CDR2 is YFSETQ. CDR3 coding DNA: TGCGCCAGCAGCTTGGGCAGACGGACCGGGACTACCAACTACAATGAGCAGTTCTTC. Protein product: CASSLGRRTGTTNYNEQFF.